The 5 T cell receptor beta chains below come from one sample, sequenced in a study of T cells in Graves' hyperthyroidism and ophthalmopathy. There were TCR beta CDR3 regions amplified from RNA transcripts. A first-round RT-PCR of the TCR CDR3 used the HTBI primer set. One entry per CDR3 protein results from TCRdb running MiXCR on the multiplex PCR reads. This table has approximately 600,000 distinct CDR3 sequences, more than 13% appearing once. Source material: blood. The receptors were sampled from a woman aged 18 to 35 with Graves' ophthalmopathy.

This clonotype was found many times. The gene calls are TRBV12-3 or TRBV12-4 and TRBJ2-5; 8 positions agree with TRBD1. The CDR3 has 12 residues. Germline trimming cut 6 bases from V and 9 bases from J; bases unmatched to any gene: 6. The CDR3 region has the DNA TGTGCCAGCAGCCCCTCGGACAGGGCCCAGTACTTC. This encodes CASSPSDRAQYF.

The chain links TRBV7-9 to TRBJ2-2, with 7 bases identical to TRBD1. V gave up 7 bases and J gave up 7 bases; unmatched junction bases: 12. The CDR3 covers 15 residues. From germline, CDR1 is SEHNR and CDR2 FQNEAQ (reference sequence). This chain's CDR3 is CASIPGQGVFGELFF. The CDR3 nucleotides are TGTGCCAGCATCCCCGGGCAGGGGGTCTTCGGGGAGCTGTTTTTT.

This clonotype has a count of ten or more. V is TRBV7-3 and J is TRBJ2-7; maybe TRBD2 (6 bases). The CDR3 sequence is 15 residues long. Germline CDR1 reads SGHTA; CDR2 reads FQGTGA. The germline V and J ends were trimmed by 5 bases and 5 bases, with 19 bases remaining between them. The CDR3 reads CASSDGPGLRNEQYF. CDR3 sequence (DNA): TGTGCCAGCAGCGACGGCCCGGGACTCCGAAACGAGCAGTACTTC.

This clonotype was seen many times. The chain combines TRBV15 with TRBJ2-1; 7 bases map to TRBD2. The CDR3 totals 16 residues. In germline, CDR1 is LNHNV, CDR2 YYDKDF (reference sequence). The V segment lost 0 bases and the J segment 8 bases; nucleotides outside the gene matches: 10. The CDR3 nucleotides are TGTGCCACCAGCAGAGAGCGGGAGCCCGTGGACGATGAGCAGTTCTTC. Translation: CATSREREPVDDEQFF.

This clonotype has more than one count but fewer than ten. The V gene is TRBV7-9, the J gene TRBJ1-5; 11 bases line up with TRBD1. The CDR3 is 17 amino acids. The V segment lost 1 base and the J segment 3 bases; nucleotides outside the gene matches: 5. Germline CDR1 and CDR2: SEHNR and FQNEAQ (reference sequence). CDR3 nucleotides: TGTGCCAGCAGCTTAGAGGACAGGGGGCGAGACAATCAGCCCCAGCATTTT. Its protein product is CASSLEDRGRDNQPQHF.